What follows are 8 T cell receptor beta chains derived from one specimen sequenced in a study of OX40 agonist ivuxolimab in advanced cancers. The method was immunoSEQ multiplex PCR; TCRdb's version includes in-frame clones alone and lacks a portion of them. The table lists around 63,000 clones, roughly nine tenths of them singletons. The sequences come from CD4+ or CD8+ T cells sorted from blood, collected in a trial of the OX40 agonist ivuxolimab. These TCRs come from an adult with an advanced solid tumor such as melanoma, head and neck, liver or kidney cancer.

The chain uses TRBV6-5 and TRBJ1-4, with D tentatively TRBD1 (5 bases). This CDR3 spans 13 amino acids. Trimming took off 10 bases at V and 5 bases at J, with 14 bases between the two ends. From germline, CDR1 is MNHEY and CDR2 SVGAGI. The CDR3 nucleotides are TGTGCCACCGATGGGACGGGAAATGAAAAACTGTTTTTT. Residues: CATDGTGNEKLFF.

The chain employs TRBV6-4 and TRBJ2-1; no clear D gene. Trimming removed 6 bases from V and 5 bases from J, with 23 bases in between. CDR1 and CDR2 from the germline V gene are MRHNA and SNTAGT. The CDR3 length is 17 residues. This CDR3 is CASRAWVARHTDNEQFF. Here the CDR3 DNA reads TGTGCCAGCAGAGCCTGGGTTGCTCGCCACACCGACAATGAGCAGTTCTTC.

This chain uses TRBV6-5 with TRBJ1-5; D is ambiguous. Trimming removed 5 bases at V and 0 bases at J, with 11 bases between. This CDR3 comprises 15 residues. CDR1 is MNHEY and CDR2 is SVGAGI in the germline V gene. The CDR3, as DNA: TGTGCCAGCAGTCGCCACGACTATAGCAATCAGCCCCAGCATTTT. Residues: CASSRHDYSNQPQHF.

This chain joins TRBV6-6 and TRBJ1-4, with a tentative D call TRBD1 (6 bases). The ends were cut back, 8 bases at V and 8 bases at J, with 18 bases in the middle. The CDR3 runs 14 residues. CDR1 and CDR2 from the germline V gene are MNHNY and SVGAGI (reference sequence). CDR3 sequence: CASDPQGYEEKLFF. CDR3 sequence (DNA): TGTGCCAGCGACCCACAGGGTTACGAAGAAAAACTGTTTTTT.

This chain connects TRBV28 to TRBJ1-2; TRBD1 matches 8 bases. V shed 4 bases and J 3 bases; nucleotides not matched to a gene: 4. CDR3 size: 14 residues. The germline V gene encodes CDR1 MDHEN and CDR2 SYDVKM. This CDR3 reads CASSSGTGYYGYTF. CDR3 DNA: TGTGCCAGCAGTTCTGGGACAGGATACTATGGCTACACCTTC.

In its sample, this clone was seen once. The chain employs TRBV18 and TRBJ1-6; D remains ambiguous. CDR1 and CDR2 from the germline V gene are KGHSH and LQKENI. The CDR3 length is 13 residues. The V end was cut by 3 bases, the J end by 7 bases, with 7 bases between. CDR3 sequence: CASSPQANSPLHF. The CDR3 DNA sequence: TGTGCCAGCTCACCTCAAGCAAATTCACCCCTCCACTTT.

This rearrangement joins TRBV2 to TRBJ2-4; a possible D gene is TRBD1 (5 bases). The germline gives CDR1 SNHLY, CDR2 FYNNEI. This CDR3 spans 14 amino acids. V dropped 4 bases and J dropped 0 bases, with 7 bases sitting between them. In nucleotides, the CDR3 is TGTGCCAGCAGTGTGGGGCTAGCCAAAAACATTCAGTACTTC. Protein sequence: CASSVGLAKNIQYF.

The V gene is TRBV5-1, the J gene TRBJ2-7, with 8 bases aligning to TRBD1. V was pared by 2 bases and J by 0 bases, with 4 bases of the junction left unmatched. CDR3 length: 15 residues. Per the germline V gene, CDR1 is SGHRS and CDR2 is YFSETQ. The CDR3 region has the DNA TGCGCCAGCAGCTTTACAGGGGGTAGCTCCTACGAGCAGTACTTC. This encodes CASSFTGGSSYEQYF.